The next 25 T cell receptor beta chains were all read from a single sample in a study of control samples from healthy donors and cancer patients. This table comes from immunoSEQ multiplex PCR, and its TCRdb copy is limited to in-frame clones, with some not included. The sample shows about 180,000 clones, 90% of them seen only once. The sample consisted of blood. The receptor set was obtained from a woman aged 45 to 65 in good health.

The CDR3 spells CASSQTKSSYNEQFF. The DNA of the CDR3 is TGTGCCAGCAGCCAGACTAAGAGCTCCTACAATGAGCAGTTCTTC. This chain links TRBV7-3 with TRBJ2-1; D is possibly TRBD2 (5 bases). Germline V gives CDR1 SGHTA, CDR2 FQGTGA. Trimming stripped 5 bases from V and 0 bases from J, with 11 bases between. The CDR3 totals 15 residues.

V usage is TRBV28 and J usage is TRBJ2-7; 9 bases align to TRBD1. Germline assignment: CDR1 MDHEN and CDR2 SYDVKM. Unmatched junction bases numbered 10, after V lost 5 bases and J lost 5 bases. CDR3 size: 15 residues. DNA for the CDR3: TGTGCCAGCAGTACCTCCGGGACAGGGTGGAACGAGCAGTACTTC. Its translation is CASSTSGTGWNEQYF.

J is TRBJ2-3 and V is TRBV5-4; 7 bases are a match to TRBD2. Germline CDR1 reads SGHNT; CDR2 reads YYREEE (reference sequence). J was trimmed by 0 bases and V by 2 bases; bases with no gene match: 6. This CDR3 comprises 16 residues. The CDR3 DNA reads TGTGCCAGCAGCTTATTAACGGGACTAAGCACAGATACGCAGTATTTT. This translates into CASSLLTGLSTDTQYF.

The chain has TRBV10-3 and TRBJ1-3; D is undetermined. The CDR3 runs 14 residues. Germline assignment: CDR1 ENHRY and CDR2 SYGVKD. V was pared by 2 bases and J by 5 bases, with 10 bases between. The CDR3 DNA is TGTGCCATCAGTGAGACCGGGGAGAGAAACACCATATATTTT. It translates to CAISETGERNTIYF.

The chain is built from TRBV5-4 and TRBJ1-2; 11 positions agree with TRBD1. After removal of 4 bases from V and 4 bases from J, the junction contained 6 bases not matched to a gene. The CDR3 consists of 15 residues. Germline V gene sequence: CDR1 SGHNT, CDR2 YYREEE (reference sequence). The CDR3 DNA sequence: TGTGCCAGCAGCCCGGACAGGGGGCTGGGCTATGGCTACACCTTC. This encodes CASSPDRGLGYGYTF.

The V and J genes are TRBV27 and TRBJ2-7; the match to TRBD2 covers 10 bases. CDR1 MNHEY and CDR2 SMNVEV come from the germline V gene (reference sequence). The V segment lost 3 bases and the J segment 0 bases; nucleotides outside the gene matches: 5. The CDR3 spans 16 residues. In nucleotides, the CDR3 is TGTGCCAGCAGTTTGCGGAGGACTAGCGGCTCCTACGAGCAGTACTTC. As protein: CASSLRRTSGSYEQYF.

The J gene is TRBJ1-1, the V gene TRBV2; D perhaps matches TRBD1 (6 bases). The CDR3 is made up of 11 amino acids. V lost 7 bases, J lost 5 bases, and 8 bases lay in between. Germline lookup yields CDR1 SNHLY and CDR2 FYNNEI. CDR3: CASKGETEAFF. The CDR3 coding sequence is TGTGCCAGCAAGGGGGAGACTGAAGCTTTCTTT. Full variable domain (rest looked up from reference TRBV2 and TRBJ1-1): EPEVTQTPSHQVTQMGQEVILRCVPISNHLYFYWYRQILGQKVEFLVSFYNNEISEKSEIFDDQFSVERPDGSNFTLKIRSTKLEDSAMYFCASKGETEAFFGQGTRLTVV.

The rearrangement joins TRBV3-1 (or the pseudogene TRBV3-2) to TRBJ2-1; D not certain. V was clipped by 3 bases and J by 5 bases, with 14 bases between them. Germline V gene sequence: CDR1 LGHDT, CDR2 YNNKEL (reference sequence). This CDR3 has 15 amino acids. This CDR3 is CASSHPAYYHNEQFF. In DNA form, the CDR3 reads TGTGCCAGCAGCCACCCAGCCTACTACCACAATGAGCAGTTCTTC.

This clone was recorded once. This chain connects TRBV5-1 to TRBJ1-1, with D unresolved. CDR3 size: 12 residues. CDR1 and CDR2 from the germline V gene are SGHRS and YFSETQ. Trimming removed 7 bases at V and 0 bases at J, with 7 bases between. This CDR3 is CASGDLNTEAFF. The CDR3 DNA follows: TGCGCCAGCGGGGATCTGAACACTGAAGCTTTCTTT.

This chain connects TRBV19 to TRBJ2-7, with 7 bases aligning to TRBD1. The CDR3 sequence is 12 residues long. J lost 3 bases, V lost 8 bases, and 4 bases had no gene match. Germline loops: CDR1 LNHDA, CDR2 SQIVND (reference sequence). The CDR3 nucleotides read TGTGCCAGTGGGGACAGAGACTACGAGCAGTACTTC. Residues: CASGDRDYEQYF.

V is TRBV6-6 and J is TRBJ1-6; no definite D call. The CDR3 spans 15 residues. CDR1 is MNHNY and CDR2 is SVGAGI in the germline V gene (reference sequence). V was cut by 7 bases and J by 0 bases, with 10 bases left in between. This chain's CDR3 is CASTFGLSYNSPLHF. Here the CDR3 DNA reads TGTGCCAGCACTTTCGGTCTCTCCTATAATTCACCCCTCCACTTT.

This chain joins TRBV3-1 (or the pseudogene TRBV3-2) and TRBJ2-7; weak D call: TRBD2 (6 bases). Trimming removed 4 bases at V and 1 base at J, with 11 bases between. CDR1 LGHDT and CDR2 YNNKEL come from the germline V gene (reference sequence). CDR3 length equals 14 residues. The CDR3 sequence: CASSLSLASYEQYF. The CDR3, as DNA: TGTGCCAGCAGCCTTAGCCTAGCGTCCTACGAGCAGTACTTC.

For this clone: One end of the junction fails to match germline, which may point to a read error. This chain connects TRBV7-7 to TRBJ2-7; 12 nucleotides agree with TRBD2. Germline lookup yields CDR1 SSHAT and CDR2 FNYEAQ (reference sequence). The CDR3 is 15 residues long. CDR3 sequence: CASSPRLAGAYEQYF. CDR3 bases: TGTGCTAGCAGCCCGAGACTAGCGGGAGCCTACGAGCAGTACTTC.

The chain couples TRBV28 to TRBJ1-5; D possibly corresponds to TRBD1 (6 bases). There are 15 residues in the CDR3. Germline lookup yields CDR1 MDHEN and CDR2 SYDVKM. V gave up 5 bases and J gave up 4 bases, with 15 bases separating them. The CDR3 coding sequence is TGTGCCAGCAGTCCCTTAAGGGGGGATAATCAGCCCCAGCATTTT. This gives the protein CASSPLRGDNQPQHF.

The CDR3 DNA is TGTGCCAGTCTCAGGGGGTGGAATTCACCCCTCCACTTT. It yields the protein CASLRGWNSPLHF. The chain couples TRBV25-1 to TRBJ1-6, with 7 bases aligning to TRBD1. The ends lost 9 bases at V and 7 bases at J; junction bases unmatched: 6. The CDR3 runs 13 residues. In germline, CDR1 is MGHDK, CDR2 SYGVNS.

This clone was counted once. The gene calls are TRBV27 and TRBJ2-7; D may be TRBD1 or TRBD2 (6 bases each). This CDR3 is 12 amino acids long. The V gene's germline CDR1 is MNHEY and CDR2 SMNVEV (reference sequence). Trimming removed 7 bases from V and 7 bases from J, with 14 bases in between. The CDR3, as DNA: TGTGCCAGCACCTCTACAGGGAGGGAGCAGTACTTC. Protein product: CASTSTGREQYF.

This clone occurred a few times. The chain is built from TRBV21-1 and TRBJ1-5; TRBD1, the table's D call, was not compared with the DNA. TRBV21-1 is tagged as a pseudogene. The CDR3 sequence is 22 residues long. As DNA, the CDR3 is TGTGCCAGCAGCAAAGTTAGTGGGCTATTGACAGGGGGCGAAGACTGGGATCAGCCCCAGCATTTT. Its translation: CASSKVSGLLTGGEDWDQPQHF.

The V and J genes are TRBV5-1 and TRBJ1-4; D might be TRBD1 (5 bases). The CDR3 is made up of 15 amino acids. The germline gives CDR1 SGHRS, CDR2 YFSETQ. Trimming left V 0 bases short and J 3 bases short, with 9 bases between. The CDR3 sequence: CASSLEGRSNEKLFF. DNA for the CDR3: TGCGCCAGCAGCTTGGAGGGGAGGTCTAATGAAAAACTGTTTTTT.

V gene TRBV6-6 combines with J gene TRBJ1-4; TRBD1 matches 8 bases. Trimming took 6 bases from V and 14 from J; bases not matched to a gene: 20. This CDR3 spans 16 amino acids. Looked up from germline, CDR1 is MNHNY and CDR2 is SVGAGI (reference sequence). CDR3 nucleotides: TGTGCCAGCAGCCCACCTACGACAGGGGTGGTAGGAAAGCTGTTTTTT. Translation gives CASSPPTTGVVGKLFF.

V gene TRBV7-8 combines with J gene TRBJ1-2; D possibly corresponds to TRBD1 (5 bases). Trimming removed 1 base from V and 4 bases from J, with 10 bases in between. This CDR3 contains 14 residues. Looked up from germline, CDR1 is SGHVS and CDR2 is FQNEAQ. The CDR3 here is CASSLVGGGYGYTF. In nucleotides, the CDR3 is TGTGCCAGCAGCTTAGTGGGGGGTGGCTATGGCTACACCTTC. Full variable domain (remainder filled in from reference TRBV7-8 and TRBJ1-2): GAGVSQSPRYKVAKRGQDVALRCDPISGHVSLFWYQQALGQGPEFLTYFQNEAQLDKSGLPSDRFFAERPEGSVSTLKIQRTQQEDSAVYLCASSLVGGGYGYTFGSGTRLTVV.

There are a few counts of this clone. The chain uses TRBV7-2 and TRBJ2-2; D not certain. CDR3 length equals 13 residues. The V and J ends lost 4 bases and 5 bases respectively, with 8 bases between them. Germline loops: CDR1 SGHTA, CDR2 FQGNSA. The CDR3, as DNA: TGTGCCAGCAGCTCCGGGCAAACCGGGGAGCTGTTTTTT. It translates to CASSSGQTGELFF.

This rearrangement joins TRBV19 to TRBJ2-1, with D perhaps TRBD2 (6 bases). Germline CDR1 and CDR2: LNHDA and SQIVND (reference sequence). The V and J ends lost 3 bases and 5 bases respectively, with 8 bases between them. The CDR3 loop spans 13 amino acids. CDR3 bases: TGTGCCAGTAGTATGGGACTTAACAATGAGCAGTTCTTC. Protein: CASSMGLNNEQFF.

The CDR3 here is CASSQGNMGETQYF. CDR3 nucleotide sequence: TGTGCCAGCAGCCAGGGGAATATGGGGGAGACCCAGTACTTC. The gene calls are TRBV27 and TRBJ2-5; maybe TRBD1 (6 bases). V was shortened by 6 bases and J by 5 bases, with 16 bases between the two germline ends. CDR1 is MNHEY, CDR2 SMNVEV, per germline (reference sequence). The CDR3 runs to 14 residues.

This chain joins TRBV5-1 and TRBJ2-7; maybe TRBD2 (6 bases). The V end was cut by 4 bases, the J end by 2 bases, with 16 bases between. CDR1 is SGHRS, CDR2 YFSETQ, per germline. The CDR3 totals 15 residues. CDR3 bases: TGCGCCAGCAGCAGGGACGGGGGTAAGGCCTACGAGCAGTACTTC. The encoded protein is CASSRDGGKAYEQYF.

V gene TRBV7-9 combines with J gene TRBJ1-1; D gene unclear. V was pared by 7 bases and J by 6 bases, with 15 bases between. CDR1 SEHNR and CDR2 FQNEAQ come from the germline V gene (reference sequence). This CDR3 is built from 13 residues. The CDR3, as DNA: TGTGCCAGCAACCAATTATCAGGCGCTGAAGCTTTCTTT. This encodes CASNQLSGAEAFF.